These 8 T cell receptor beta chains share one sample of origin, sequenced in a study of blood T cell repertoires in COVID-19. The table came from immunoSEQ multiplex PCR; TCRdb's copy has only in-frame clones and leaves some out. The data show about 410,000 clones, 75% to 90% seen once. The sequencing sample was made of peripheral blood. The source is a woman aged 30 to 39 with active or convalescent COVID-19.

V and J are TRBV10-3 and TRBJ2-1; D is unclear. Between the trimmed V and J ends, which lost 4 bases and 6 bases, there was a span of 10 bases. CDR1 is ENHRY and CDR2 is SYGVKD in the germline V gene. The CDR3 has 13 amino acids. The DNA for the CDR3 is TGTGCCATCAGTGGCCAGGTTACCAATGAGCAGTTCTTC. Translated, it gives CAISGQVTNEQFF.

CDR3 loop: CASSEMGLAGLGEQYF. The CDR3 nucleotides read TGTGCCAGCAGTGAGATGGGACTAGCGGGCCTAGGCGAGCAGTACTTC. V and J are TRBV6-1 and TRBJ2-7, with 12 bases lining up with TRBD2. J was trimmed by 6 bases and V by 3 bases; bases with no gene match: 9. CDR1 is MNHNS and CDR2 is SASEGT in the germline V gene. The CDR3 is 16 amino acids.

In DNA form, the CDR3 reads TGTGCCAGCAGTTACTCCGGAGCGGGGGGGCGTAACATTCAGTACTTC. Amino acids: CASSYSGAGGRNIQYF. The V gene is TRBV6-6, the J gene TRBJ2-4; 10 bases fit TRBD2. This CDR3 contains 16 residues. Germline V CDR1 and CDR2: MNHNY, SVGAGI (reference sequence). V lost 0 bases to trimming and J lost 7 bases; unmatched junction nucleotides: 6.

The chain links TRBV28 to TRBJ1-5; possibly TRBD1 for D (5 bases). The CDR3 has 13 residues. Deletions cut 6 bases from V and 6 bases from J, with 12 bases between. CDR1 MDHEN and CDR2 SYDVKM come from the germline V gene. The CDR3 bases are TGTGCCAGCAGCTGGGGGGGTGGTCAGCCCCAGCATTTT. Its protein product is CASSWGGGQPQHF. The whole variable domain, filled in from reference TRBV28 and TRBJ1-5, reads DVKVTQSSRYLVKRTGEKVFLECVQDMDHENMFWYRQDPGLGLRLIYFSYDVKMKEKGDIPEGYSVSREKKERFSLILESASTNQTSMYLCASSWGGGQPQHFGDGTRLSIL.

Note on this clone: The same CDR3 arises from other DNA sequences in this sample as well. The chain has TRBV5-1 and TRBJ1-2; D not certain. Germline CDR1 and CDR2: SGHRS and YFSETQ. The CDR3 extends over 13 amino acids. V lost 4 bases, J lost 3 bases, and 10 bases lay in between. The CDR3 sequence is CASSLSGDYGYTF. The CDR3 region has the DNA TGCGCCAGCAGCCTCAGCGGGGACTATGGCTACACCTTC.

V usage is TRBV18 and J usage is TRBJ1-5, with no clear D. Germline-derived CDR1 and CDR2 are KGHSH and LQKENI. V lost 2 bases and J lost 6, with 11 bases in between. The CDR3 has 14 amino acids. CDR3 loop: CASSPEVSPQPQHF. DNA for the CDR3: TGTGCCAGCTCACCAGAGGTGTCTCCTCAGCCCCAGCATTTT.

This clone was seen just once. The chain carries TRBV30 and TRBJ2-7; tentative D call: TRBD2 (5 bases). Germline V gives CDR1 GTSNPN, CDR2 SVGIG (reference sequence). This CDR3 region has 13 residues. The V and J ends lost 4 bases and 3 bases respectively, with 13 bases between them. CDR3 DNA: TGTGCCTGGAAAAGAGGGCCTAGCTACGAGCAGTACTTC. Amino acid sequence: CAWKRGPSYEQYF. The full variable domain, completed using reference TRBV30 and TRBJ2-7, is SQTIHQWPATLVQPVGSPLSLECTVEGTSNPNLYWYRQAAGRGLQLLFYSVGIGQISSEVPQNLSASRPQDRQFILSSKKLLLSDSGFYLCAWKRGPSYEQYFGPGTRLTVT.

This clone was found a few times. The chain uses TRBV6-4 and TRBJ1-4, with 10 bases that match TRBD1. The V gene's germline CDR1 is MRHNA and CDR2 SNTAGT. This CDR3 contains 14 residues. The V gene end was trimmed by 2 bases and the J gene end by 7 bases; junction bases not matched to a gene: 1. The CDR3 DNA sequence: TGTGCCAGCAGTGACGGGACAGGGGCTGAAAAACTGTTTTTT. This sequence encodes CASSDGTGAEKLFF.